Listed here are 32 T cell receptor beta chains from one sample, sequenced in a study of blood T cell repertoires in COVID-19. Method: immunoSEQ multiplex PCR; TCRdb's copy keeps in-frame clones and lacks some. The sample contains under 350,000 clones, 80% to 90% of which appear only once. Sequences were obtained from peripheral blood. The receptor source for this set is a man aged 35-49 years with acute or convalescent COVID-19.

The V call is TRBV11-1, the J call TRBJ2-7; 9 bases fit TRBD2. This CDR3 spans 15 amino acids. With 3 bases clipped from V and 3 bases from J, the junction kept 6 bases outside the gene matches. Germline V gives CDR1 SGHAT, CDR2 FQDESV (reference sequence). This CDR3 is CASSFQAGGYYEQYF. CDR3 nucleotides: TGTGCCAGCAGCTTTCAAGCGGGGGGCTACTACGAGCAGTACTTC.

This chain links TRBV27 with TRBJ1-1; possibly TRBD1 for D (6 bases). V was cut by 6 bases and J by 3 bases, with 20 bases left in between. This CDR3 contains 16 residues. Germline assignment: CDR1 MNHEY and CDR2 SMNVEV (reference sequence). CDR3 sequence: CASSPGHPRVDTEAFF. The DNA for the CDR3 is TGTGCCAGCAGCCCGGGACACCCGAGGGTGGACACTGAAGCTTTCTTT.

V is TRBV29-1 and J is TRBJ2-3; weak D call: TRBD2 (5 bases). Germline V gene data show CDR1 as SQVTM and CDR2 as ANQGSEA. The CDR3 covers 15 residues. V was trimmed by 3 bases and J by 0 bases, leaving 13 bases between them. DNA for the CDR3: TGCAGCGTTGAGGGCGTCGAGGGTAGCACAGATACGCAGTATTTT. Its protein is CSVEGVEGSTDTQYF.

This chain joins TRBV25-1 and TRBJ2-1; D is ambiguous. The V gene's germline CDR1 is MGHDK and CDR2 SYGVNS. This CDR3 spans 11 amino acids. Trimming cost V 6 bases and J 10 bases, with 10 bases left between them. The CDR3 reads CASSRLEEQFF. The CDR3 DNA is TGTGCCAGCAGCCGACTTGAGGAGCAGTTCTTC.

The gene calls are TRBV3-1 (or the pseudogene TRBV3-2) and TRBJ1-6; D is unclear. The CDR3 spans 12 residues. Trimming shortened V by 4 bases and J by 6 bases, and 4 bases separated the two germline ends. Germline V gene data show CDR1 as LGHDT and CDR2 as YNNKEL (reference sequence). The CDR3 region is CASSRLNSPLHF. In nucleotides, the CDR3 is TGTGCCAGCAGCCGGCTTAATTCACCCCTCCACTTT.

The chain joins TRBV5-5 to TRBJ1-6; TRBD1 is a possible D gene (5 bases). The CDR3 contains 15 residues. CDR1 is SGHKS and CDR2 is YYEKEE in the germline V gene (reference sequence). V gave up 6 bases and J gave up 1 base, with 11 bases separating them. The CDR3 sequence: CASTPPGSYNSPLHF. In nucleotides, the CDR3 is TGTGCCAGCACGCCCCCAGGGTCCTATAATTCACCCCTCCACTTT.

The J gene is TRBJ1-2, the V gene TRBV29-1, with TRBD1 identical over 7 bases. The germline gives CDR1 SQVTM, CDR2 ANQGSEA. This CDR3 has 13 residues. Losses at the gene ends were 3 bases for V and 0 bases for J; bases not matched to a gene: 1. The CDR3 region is CSVEDRSNYGYTF. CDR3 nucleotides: TGCAGCGTTGAGGACAGGTCTAACTATGGCTACACCTTC.

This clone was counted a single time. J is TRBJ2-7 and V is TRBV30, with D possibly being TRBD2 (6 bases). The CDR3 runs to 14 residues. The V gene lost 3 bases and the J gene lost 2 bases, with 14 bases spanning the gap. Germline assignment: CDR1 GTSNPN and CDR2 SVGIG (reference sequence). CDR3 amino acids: CAWSRDLTAYEQYF. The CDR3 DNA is TGTGCCTGGAGCCGGGACTTAACCGCCTACGAGCAGTACTTC.

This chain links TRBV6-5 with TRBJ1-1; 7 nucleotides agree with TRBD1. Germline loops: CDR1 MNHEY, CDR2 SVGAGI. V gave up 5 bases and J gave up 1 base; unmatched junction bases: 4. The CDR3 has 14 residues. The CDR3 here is CASSPQGENTEAFF. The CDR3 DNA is TGTGCCAGCAGTCCCCAGGGGGAGAACACTGAAGCTTTCTTT.

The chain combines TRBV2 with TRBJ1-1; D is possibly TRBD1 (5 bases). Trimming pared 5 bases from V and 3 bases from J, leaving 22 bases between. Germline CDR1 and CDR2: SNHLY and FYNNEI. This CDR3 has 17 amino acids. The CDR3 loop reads CASSSMGGPPLYTEAFF. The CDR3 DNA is TGTGCCAGCAGTTCTATGGGGGGACCACCTCTTTACACTGAAGCTTTCTTT.

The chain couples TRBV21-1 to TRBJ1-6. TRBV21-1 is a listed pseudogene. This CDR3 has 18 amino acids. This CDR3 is CASSKRRRGGSYNSPLHF. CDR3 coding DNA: TGTGCCAGCAGCAAAAGAAGGAGGGGAGGGTCCTATAATTCACCCCTCCACTTT.

The CDR3 is CASSARQGVADTQYF. The CDR3 DNA reads as TGTGCCAGTAGTGCCCGACAGGGGGTGGCAGATACGCAGTATTTT. The gene calls are TRBV19 and TRBJ2-3; 9 nucleotides agree with TRBD1. The CDR3 is 15 amino acids. In germline, CDR1 is LNHDA, CDR2 SQIVND (reference sequence). V shed 5 bases and J 4 bases; nucleotides not matched to a gene: 7.

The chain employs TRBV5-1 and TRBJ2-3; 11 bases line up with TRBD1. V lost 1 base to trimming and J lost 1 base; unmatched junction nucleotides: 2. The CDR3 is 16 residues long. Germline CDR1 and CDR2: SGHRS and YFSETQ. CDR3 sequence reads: CASSLQDRGRTDTQYF. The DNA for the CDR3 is TGCGCCAGCAGCTTGCAGGACAGGGGGCGCACAGATACGCAGTATTTT.

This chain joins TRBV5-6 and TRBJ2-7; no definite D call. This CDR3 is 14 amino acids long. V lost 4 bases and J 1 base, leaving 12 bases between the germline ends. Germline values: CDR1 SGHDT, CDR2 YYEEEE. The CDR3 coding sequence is TGTGCCAGCAGCCGGTTGGGCCCATCCTACGAGCAGTACTTC. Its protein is CASSRLGPSYEQYF.

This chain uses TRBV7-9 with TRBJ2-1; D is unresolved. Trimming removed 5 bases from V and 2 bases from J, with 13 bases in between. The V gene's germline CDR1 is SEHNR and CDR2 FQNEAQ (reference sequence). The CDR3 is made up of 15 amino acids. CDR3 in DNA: TGTGCCAGCAGCCCCCCCCAGTACCCCTACAATGAGCAGTTCTTC. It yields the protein CASSPPQYPYNEQFF.

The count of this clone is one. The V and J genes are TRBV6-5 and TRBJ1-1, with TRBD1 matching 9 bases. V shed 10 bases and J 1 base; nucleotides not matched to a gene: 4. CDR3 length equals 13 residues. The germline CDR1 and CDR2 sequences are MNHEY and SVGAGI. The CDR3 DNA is TGTGCCACCTCGGACAGGGGGAACACTGAAGCTTTCTTT. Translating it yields CATSDRGNTEAFF.

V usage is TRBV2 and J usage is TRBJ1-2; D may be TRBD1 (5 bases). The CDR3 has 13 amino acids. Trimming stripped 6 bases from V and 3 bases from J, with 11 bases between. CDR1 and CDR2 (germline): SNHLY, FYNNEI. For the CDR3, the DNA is TGTGCCAGCAGAGTAGTCAGGGACTATGGCTACACCTTC. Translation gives CASRVVRDYGYTF. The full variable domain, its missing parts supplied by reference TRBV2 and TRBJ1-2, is EPEVTQTPSHQVTQMGQEVILRCVPISNHLYFYWYRQILGQKVEFLVSFYNNEISEKSEIFDDQFSVERPDGSNFTLKIRSTKLEDSAMYFCASRVVRDYGYTFGSGTRLTVV.

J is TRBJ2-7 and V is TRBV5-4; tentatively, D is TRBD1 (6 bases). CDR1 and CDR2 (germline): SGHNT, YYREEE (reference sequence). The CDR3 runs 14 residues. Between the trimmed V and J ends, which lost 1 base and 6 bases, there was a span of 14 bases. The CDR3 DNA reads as TGTGCCAGCAGCTTGAAACAGGGACCGACCGAGCAGTACTTC. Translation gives CASSLKQGPTEQYF.

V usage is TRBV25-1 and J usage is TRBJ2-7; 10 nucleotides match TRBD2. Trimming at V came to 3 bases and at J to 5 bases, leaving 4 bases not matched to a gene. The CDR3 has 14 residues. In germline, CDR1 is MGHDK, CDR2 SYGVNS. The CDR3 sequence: CASSDPSGGDEQYF. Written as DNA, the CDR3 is TGTGCCAGCAGTGACCCTAGCGGGGGCGACGAGCAGTACTTC.

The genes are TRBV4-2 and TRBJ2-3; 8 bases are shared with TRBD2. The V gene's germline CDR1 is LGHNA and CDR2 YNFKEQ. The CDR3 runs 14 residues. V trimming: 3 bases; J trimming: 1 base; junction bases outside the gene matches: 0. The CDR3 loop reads CASSQRGGTDTQYF. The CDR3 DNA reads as TGTGCCAGCAGCCAGCGGGGGGGCACAGATACGCAGTATTTT.

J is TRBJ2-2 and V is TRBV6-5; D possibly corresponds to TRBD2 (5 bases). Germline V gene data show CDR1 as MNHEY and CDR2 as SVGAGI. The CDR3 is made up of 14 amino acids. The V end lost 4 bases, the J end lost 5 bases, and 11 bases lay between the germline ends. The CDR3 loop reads CASSLEGLTGELFF. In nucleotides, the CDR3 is TGTGCCAGCAGTTTAGAGGGTCTGACCGGGGAGCTGTTTTTT.

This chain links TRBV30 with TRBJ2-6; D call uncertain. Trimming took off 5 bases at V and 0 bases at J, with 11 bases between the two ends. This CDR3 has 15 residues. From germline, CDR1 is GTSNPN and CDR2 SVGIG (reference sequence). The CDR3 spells CAWDPQNSGANVLTF. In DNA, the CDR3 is TGTGCCTGGGATCCACAGAACTCTGGGGCCAACGTCCTGACTTTC.

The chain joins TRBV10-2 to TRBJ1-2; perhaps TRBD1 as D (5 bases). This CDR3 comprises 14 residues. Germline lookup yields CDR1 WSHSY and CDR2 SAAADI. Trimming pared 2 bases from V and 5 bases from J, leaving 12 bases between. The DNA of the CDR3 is TGCGCCAGCAGTGAGGTGCGGGGACCTTATGGCTACACCTTC. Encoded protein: CASSEVRGPYGYTF.

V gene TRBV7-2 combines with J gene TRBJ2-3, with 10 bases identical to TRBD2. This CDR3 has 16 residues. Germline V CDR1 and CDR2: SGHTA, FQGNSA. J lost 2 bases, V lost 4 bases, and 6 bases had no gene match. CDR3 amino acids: CASSSSTSGDTDTQYF. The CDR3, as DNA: TGTGCCAGCAGCTCCTCTACTAGCGGGGACACAGATACGCAGTATTTT.

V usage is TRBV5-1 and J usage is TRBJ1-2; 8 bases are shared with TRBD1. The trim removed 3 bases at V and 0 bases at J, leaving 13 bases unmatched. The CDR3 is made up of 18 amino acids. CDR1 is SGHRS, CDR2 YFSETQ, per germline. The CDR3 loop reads CASSSDRVGSLANYGYTF. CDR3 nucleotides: TGCGCCAGCAGCTCGGACAGGGTTGGTTCGCTAGCTAACTATGGCTACACCTTC.

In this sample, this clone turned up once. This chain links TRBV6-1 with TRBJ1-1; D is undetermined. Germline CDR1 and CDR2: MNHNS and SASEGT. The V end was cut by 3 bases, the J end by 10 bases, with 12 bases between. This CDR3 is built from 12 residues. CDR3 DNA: TGTGCCAGCAGTGATGGAGGGCAGATAGCTTTCTTT. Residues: CASSDGGQIAFF.

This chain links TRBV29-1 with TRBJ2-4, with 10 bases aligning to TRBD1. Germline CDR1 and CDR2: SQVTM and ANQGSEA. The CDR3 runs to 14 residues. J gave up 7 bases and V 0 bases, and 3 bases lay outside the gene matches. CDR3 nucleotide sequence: TGCAGCGTTGAAGAGTTGGGACAGGGGAACATTCAGTACTTC. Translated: CSVEELGQGNIQYF.

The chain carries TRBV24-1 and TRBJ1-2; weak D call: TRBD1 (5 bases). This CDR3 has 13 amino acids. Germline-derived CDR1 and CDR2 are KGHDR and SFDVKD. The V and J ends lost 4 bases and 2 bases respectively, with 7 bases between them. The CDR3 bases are TGTGCCACCAGTGAGACAGCCAACTATGGCTACACCTTC. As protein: CATSETANYGYTF.

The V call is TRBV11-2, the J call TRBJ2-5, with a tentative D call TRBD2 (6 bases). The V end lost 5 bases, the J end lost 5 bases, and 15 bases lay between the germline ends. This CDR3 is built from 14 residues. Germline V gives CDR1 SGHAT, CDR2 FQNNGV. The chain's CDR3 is CASSLGGGLETQYF. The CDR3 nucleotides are TGTGCCAGCAGCCTTGGTGGAGGGCTTGAGACCCAGTACTTC.

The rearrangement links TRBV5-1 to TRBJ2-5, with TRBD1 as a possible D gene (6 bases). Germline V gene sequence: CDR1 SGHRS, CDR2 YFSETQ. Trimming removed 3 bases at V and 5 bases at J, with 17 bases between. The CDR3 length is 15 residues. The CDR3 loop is CASSYWDTSGETQYF. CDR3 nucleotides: TGCGCCAGCAGCTACTGGGACACTTCTGGGGAGACCCAGTACTTC.

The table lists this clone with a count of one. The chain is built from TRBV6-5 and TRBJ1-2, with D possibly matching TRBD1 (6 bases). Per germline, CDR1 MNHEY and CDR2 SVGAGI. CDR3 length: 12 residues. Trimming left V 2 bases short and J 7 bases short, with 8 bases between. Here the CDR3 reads CASSYRDTGYTF. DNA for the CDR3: TGTGCCAGCAGTTACCGGGACACTGGCTACACCTTC.

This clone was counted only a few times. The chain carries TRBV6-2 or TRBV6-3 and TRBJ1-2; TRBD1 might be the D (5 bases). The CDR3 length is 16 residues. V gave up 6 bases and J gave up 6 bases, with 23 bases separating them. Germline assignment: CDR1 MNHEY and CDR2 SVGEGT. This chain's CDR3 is CASSHLPHYGGDGYTF. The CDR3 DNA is TGTGCCAGCAGCCATCTTCCCCACTACGGAGGGGATGGCTACACCTTC.